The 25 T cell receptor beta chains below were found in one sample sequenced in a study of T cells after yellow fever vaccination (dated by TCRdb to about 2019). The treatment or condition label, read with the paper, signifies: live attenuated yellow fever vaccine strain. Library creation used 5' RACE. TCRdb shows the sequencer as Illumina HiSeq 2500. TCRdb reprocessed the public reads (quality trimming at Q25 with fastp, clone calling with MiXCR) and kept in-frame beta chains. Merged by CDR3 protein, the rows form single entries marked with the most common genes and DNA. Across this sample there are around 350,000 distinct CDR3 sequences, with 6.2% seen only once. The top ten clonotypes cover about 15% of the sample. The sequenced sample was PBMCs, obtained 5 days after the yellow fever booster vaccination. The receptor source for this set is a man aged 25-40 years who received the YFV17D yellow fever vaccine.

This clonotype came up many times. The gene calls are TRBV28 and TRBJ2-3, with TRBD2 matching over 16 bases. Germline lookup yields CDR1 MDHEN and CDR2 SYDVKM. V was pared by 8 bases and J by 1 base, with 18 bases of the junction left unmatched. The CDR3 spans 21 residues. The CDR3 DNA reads TGTGCCAGCCGAACACCCCCGGGACTAGCGGGAGGGCAGACGGGCACAGATACGCAGTATTTT. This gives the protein CASRTPPGLAGGQTGTDTQYF.

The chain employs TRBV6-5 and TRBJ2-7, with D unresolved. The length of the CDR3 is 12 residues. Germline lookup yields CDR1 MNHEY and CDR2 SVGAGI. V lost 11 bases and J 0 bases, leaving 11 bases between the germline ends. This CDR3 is CARWANSYEQYF. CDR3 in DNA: TGTGCCCGGTGGGCCAACTCCTACGAGCAGTACTTC.

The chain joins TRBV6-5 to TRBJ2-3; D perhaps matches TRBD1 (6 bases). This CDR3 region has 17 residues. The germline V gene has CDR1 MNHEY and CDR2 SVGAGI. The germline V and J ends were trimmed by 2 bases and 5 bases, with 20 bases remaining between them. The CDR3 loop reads CASSYLLQGLKLDTQYF. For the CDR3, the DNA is TGTGCCAGCAGTTACCTCCTACAGGGATTGAAACTAGATACGCAGTATTTT.

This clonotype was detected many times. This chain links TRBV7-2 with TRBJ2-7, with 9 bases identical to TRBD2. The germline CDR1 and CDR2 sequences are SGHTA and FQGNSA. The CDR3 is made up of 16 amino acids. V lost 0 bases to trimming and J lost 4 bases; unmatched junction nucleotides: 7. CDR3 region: CASSLASGSQVYEQYF. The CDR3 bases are TGTGCCAGCAGCTTAGCTAGCGGGAGTCAAGTTTACGAGCAGTACTTC.

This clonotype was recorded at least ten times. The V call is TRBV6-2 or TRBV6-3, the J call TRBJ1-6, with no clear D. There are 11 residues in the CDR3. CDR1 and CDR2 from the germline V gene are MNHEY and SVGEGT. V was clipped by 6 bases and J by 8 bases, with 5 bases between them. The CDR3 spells CASRTDSPLHF. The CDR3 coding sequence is TGTGCCAGCAGGACGGATTCACCCCTCCACTTT.

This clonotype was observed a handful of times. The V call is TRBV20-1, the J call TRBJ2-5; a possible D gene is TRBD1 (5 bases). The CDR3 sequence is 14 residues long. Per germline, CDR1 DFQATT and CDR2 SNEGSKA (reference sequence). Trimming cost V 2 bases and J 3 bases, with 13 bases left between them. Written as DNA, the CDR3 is TGCAGTGCTAGATCGGCAGGGCTGGAAGAGACCCAGTACTTC. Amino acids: CSARSAGLEETQYF.

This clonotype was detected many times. The CDR3 reads CASSQDPDRSSYNEQFF. The DNA of the CDR3 is TGTGCCAGCAGCCAAGATCCCGACAGGAGCTCCTACAATGAGCAGTTCTTC. This sequence joins TRBV4-2 and TRBJ2-1; D possibly corresponds to TRBD1 (6 bases). There are 17 residues in the CDR3. From germline, CDR1 is LGHNA and CDR2 YNFKEQ. Trimming stripped 0 bases from V and 0 bases from J, with 12 bases between.

The chain's CDR3 is CSATNPGLGGSSYEQYF. The CDR3 bases are TGCAGTGCCACAAATCCGGGACTCGGGGGGAGCTCCTACGAGCAGTACTTC. The chain joins TRBV20-1 to TRBJ2-7; TRBD2 matches at 7 bases. The CDR3 totals 17 residues. The junction had 17 bases not matched to a gene; V was cut back by 6 bases and J by 0 bases. CDR1 is DFQATT and CDR2 is SNEGSKA in the germline V gene (reference sequence).

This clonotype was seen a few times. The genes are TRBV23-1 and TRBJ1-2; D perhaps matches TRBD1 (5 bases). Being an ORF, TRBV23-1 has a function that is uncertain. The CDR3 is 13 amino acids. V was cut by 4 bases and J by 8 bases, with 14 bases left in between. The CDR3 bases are TGCGCCAGCAGTCGCCAGGGCCGGATGGGCTACACCTTC. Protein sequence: CASSRQGRMGYTF.

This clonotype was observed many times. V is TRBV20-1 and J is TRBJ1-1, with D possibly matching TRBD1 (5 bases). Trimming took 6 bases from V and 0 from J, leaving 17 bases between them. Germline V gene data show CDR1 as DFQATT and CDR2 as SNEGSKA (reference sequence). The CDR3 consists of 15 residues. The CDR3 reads CSAKGTARMNTEAFF. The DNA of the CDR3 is TGCAGTGCAAAGGGGACGGCGCGGATGAACACTGAAGCTTTCTTT.

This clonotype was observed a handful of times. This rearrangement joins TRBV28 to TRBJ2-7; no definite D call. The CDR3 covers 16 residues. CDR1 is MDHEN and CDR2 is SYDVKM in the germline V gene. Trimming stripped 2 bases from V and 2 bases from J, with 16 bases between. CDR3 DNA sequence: TGTGCCAGCAGTTTAGAAGGCGGATCCATCCCCTACGAGCAGTACTTC. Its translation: CASSLEGGSIPYEQYF. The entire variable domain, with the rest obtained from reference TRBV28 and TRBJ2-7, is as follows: DVKVTQSSRYLVKRTGEKVFLECVQDMDHENMFWYRQDPGLGLRLIYFSYDVKMKEKGDIPEGYSVSREKKERFSLILESASTNQTSMYLCASSLEGGSIPYEQYFGPGTRLTVT.

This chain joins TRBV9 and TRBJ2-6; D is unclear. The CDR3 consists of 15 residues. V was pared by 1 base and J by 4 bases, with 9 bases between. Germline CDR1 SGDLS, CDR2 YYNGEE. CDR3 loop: CASSVKGRGANVLTF. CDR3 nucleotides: TGTGCCAGCAGCGTAAAGGGTCGCGGGGCCAACGTCCTGACTTTC.

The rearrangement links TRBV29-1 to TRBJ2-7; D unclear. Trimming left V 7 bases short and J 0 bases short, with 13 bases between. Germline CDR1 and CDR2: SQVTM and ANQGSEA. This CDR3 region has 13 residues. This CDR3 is CSAVFRSSYEQYF. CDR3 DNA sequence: TGCAGCGCAGTCTTCCGAAGCTCCTACGAGCAGTACTTC.

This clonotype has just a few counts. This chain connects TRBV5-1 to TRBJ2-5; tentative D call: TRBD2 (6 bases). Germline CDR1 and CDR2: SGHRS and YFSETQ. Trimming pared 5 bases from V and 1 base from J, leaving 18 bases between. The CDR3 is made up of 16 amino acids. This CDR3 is CASRQGGSSTQETQYF. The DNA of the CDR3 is TGCGCCAGCAGGCAGGGAGGAAGTTCCACCCAAGAGACCCAGTACTTC.

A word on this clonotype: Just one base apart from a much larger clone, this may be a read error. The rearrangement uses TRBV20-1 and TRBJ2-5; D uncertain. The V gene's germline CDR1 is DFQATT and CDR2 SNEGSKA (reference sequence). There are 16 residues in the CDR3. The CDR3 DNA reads TGCTGTGCTAGAACCCCCATGGTGGGAAACCAAGAGACCCAGTACTTC. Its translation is CCARTPMVGNQETQYF.

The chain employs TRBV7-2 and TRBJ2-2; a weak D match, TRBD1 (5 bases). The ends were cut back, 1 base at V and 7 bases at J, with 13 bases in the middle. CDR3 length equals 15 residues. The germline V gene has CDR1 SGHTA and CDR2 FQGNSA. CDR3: CASSLVRAAGGELFF. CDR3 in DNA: TGTGCCAGCAGCTTAGTCAGGGCCGCAGGCGGGGAGCTGTTTTTT.

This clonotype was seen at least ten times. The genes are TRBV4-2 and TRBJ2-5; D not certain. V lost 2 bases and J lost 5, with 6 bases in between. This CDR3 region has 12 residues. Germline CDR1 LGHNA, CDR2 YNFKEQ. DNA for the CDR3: TGTGCCAGCAGCCAAAGAGGCGAGACCCAGTACTTC. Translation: CASSQRGETQYF.

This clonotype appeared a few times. The CDR3 nucleotides read TGTGCCAGCGGAGAGGAGCTCTATGGCTACACCTTC. Protein product: CASGEELYGYTF. The chain couples TRBV9 to TRBJ1-2; D uncertain. Looked up from germline, CDR1 is SGDLS and CDR2 is YYNGEE. This CDR3 spans 12 amino acids. With 7 bases removed from V and 4 bases from J, the gap between germline ends came to 11 bases.

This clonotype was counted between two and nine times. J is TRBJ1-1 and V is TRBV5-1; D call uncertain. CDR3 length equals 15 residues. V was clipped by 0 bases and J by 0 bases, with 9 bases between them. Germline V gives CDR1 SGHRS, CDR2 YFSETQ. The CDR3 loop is CASSLGQAMNTEAFF. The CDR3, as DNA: TGCGCCAGCAGCTTGGGGCAAGCGATGAACACTGAAGCTTTCTTT.

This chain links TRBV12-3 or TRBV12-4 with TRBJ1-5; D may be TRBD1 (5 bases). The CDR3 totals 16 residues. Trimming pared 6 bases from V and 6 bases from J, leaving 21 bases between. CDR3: CASRAPIDSLLQPQHF. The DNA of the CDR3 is TGTGCCAGCAGAGCCCCCATAGACAGCCTTCTTCAGCCCCAGCATTTT.

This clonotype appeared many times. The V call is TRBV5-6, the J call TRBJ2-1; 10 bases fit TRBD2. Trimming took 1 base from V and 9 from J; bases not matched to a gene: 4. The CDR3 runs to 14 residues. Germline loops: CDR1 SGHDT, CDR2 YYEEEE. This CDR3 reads CASSLPSGRAEQFF. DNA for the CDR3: TGTGCCAGCAGCTTGCCTAGCGGGAGAGCTGAGCAGTTCTTC.

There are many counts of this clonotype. The CDR3: CASSFYGPAGQPQHF. The CDR3 DNA reads TGTGCCAGCAGTTTTTACGGACCGGCAGGTCAGCCCCAGCATTTT. The V and J genes are TRBV28 and TRBJ1-5, with D unclear. In germline, CDR1 is MDHEN, CDR2 SYDVKM. Between the trimmed V and J ends, which lost 3 bases and 6 bases, there was a span of 15 bases. The CDR3 is 15 residues long.

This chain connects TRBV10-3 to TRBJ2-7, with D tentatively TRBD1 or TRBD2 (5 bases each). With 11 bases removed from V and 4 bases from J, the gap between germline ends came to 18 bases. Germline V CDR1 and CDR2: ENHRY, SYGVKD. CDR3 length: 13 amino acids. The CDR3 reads CAATWGSGYEQYF. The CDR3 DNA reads TGTGCCGCTACCTGGGGGTCTGGGTACGAGCAGTACTTC.

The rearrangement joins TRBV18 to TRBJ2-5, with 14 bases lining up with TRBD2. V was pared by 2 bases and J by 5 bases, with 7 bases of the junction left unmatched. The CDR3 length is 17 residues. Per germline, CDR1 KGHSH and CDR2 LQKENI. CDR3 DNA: TGTGCCAGCTCACCATTGGGACTAGCGGGAGACGGGGAGACCCAGTACTTC. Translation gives CASSPLGLAGDGETQYF. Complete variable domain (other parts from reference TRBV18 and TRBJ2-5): NAGVMQNPRHLVRRRGQEARLRCSPMKGHSHVYWYRQLPEEGLKFMVYLQKENIIDESGMPKERFSAEFPKEGPSILRIQQVVRGDSAAYFCASSPLGLAGDGETQYFGPGTRLLVL.

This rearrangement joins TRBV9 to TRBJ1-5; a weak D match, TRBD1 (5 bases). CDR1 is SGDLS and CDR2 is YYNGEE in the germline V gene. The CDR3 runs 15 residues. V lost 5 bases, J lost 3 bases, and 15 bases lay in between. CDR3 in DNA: TGTGCCAGCAGTCCAGGAGGGGCCGTCAATCAGCCCCAGCATTTT. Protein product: CASSPGGAVNQPQHF.